Sequencing of this TCR beta chain was carried out in a study of blood T cell repertoires in COVID-19. Across the whole study: Both acute and convalescent COVID-19 samples were obtained from the United States, Italy and Spain. The cDNA or gDNA used as material had been derived from T cells, B-cell-depleted T cells, or PBMCs.

The assay was immunoSEQ multiplex PCR, and TCRdb's table has in-frame clones only and misses some. Here the sample spans around 40,000 clones, 60% to 85% being singletons. Sequencing input: peripheral blood. The source of this sequence is a man between 65 and 85 years old with acute or convalescent COVID-19.

The CDR3 region has the DNA TGTGCCAGCAGTGATAGTCAGGGGGGTTACGAGCAGTACTTC. Amino acid sequence: CASSDSQGGYEQYF. The chain recombines TRBV25-1 with TRBJ2-7; weak D call: TRBD1 (7 bases). Looked up from germline, CDR1 is MGHDK and CDR2 is SYGVNS. The CDR3 loop spans 14 amino acids. Trimming left V 3 bases short and J 4 bases short, with 13 bases between.